This T cell receptor beta chain emerged from a study of shared clonotypes between healthy human individuals. Study-wide results and limits: Generation of non-shared clonotypes was less probable than generation of clonotypes shared by all four donors. Sampling used blood alone; tissue repertoires probably differ. The naive CD4 repertoires of a few donors were compared, and approximately 5% of clonotypes were shared.

CD45RO-negative, CCR7-positively selected cells formed the naive CD8 fraction, excluding terminally differentiated effector memory CD45RA+ cells. The assay was immunoSEQ multiplex PCR, and TCRdb's table has in-frame clones only and misses some. This table holds approximately 2,000,000 clones, 80% to 95% found once. V dropped 5 bases and J dropped 1; count of bases not matched to a gene: 1. Germline V CDR1 and CDR2: SGDLS, YYNGEE. The CDR3 is 13 amino acids. This clone was found once. Its target is not known. Additional DNA sequences in this sample encode the identical CDR3. The receptor's source is a man younger than 35 in good health. Some clones in this sample may be carry-over from other donors' samples. Material for sequencing was naive CD8+ T cells from PBMCs. The chain links TRBV9 to TRBJ2-3, with 7 bases identical to TRBD2. The CDR3 DNA is TGTGCCAGCAGTAGCGGGCGCACAGATACGCAGTATTTT. This sequence encodes CASSSGRTDTQYF.